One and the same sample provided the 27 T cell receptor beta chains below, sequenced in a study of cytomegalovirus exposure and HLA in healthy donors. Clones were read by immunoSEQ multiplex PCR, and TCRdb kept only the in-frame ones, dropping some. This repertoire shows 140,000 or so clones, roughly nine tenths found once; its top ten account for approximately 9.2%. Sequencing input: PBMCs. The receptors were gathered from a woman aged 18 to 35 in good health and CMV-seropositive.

The CDR3 reads CASSRLRDSPEAFF. DNA for the CDR3: TGTGCCAGCAGCCGCCTCCGGGACAGCCCTGAAGCTTTCTTT. The chain has TRBV6-6 and TRBJ1-1; TRBD1 aligns across 7 bases. Trimming removed 6 bases from V and 6 bases from J; junction bases left unmatched: 10. The germline V gene has CDR1 MNHNY and CDR2 SVGAGI (reference sequence). The CDR3 length is 14 residues.

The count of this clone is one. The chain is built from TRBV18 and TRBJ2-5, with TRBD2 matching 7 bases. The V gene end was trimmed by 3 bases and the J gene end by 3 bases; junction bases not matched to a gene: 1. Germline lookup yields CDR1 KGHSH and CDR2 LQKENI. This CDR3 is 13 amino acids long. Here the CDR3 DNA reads TGTGCCAGCTCACCGGGGGGGGAAGAGACCCAGTACTTC. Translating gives CASSPGGEETQYF.

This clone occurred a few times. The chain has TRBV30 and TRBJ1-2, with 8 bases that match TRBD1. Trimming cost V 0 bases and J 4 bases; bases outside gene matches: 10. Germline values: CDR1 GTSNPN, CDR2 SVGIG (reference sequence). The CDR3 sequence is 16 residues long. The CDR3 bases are TGTGCCTGGAGTGTATACAGGGGGTATCCGGGCTATGGCTACACCTTC. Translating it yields CAWSVYRGYPGYGYTF.

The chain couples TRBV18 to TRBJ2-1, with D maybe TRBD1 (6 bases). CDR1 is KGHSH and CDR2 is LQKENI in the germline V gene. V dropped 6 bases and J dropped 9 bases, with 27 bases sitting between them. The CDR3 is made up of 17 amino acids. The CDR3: CASSAYHPGESVREQFF. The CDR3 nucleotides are TGTGCCAGCTCCGCATACCACCCAGGGGAAAGTGTCCGTGAGCAGTTCTTC.

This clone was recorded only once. The CDR3 sequence: CASNPGLPFTEAFF. The DNA of the CDR3 is TGTGCCAGCAACCCGGGACTGCCTTTCACTGAAGCTTTCTTT. This chain uses TRBV2 with TRBJ1-1, with a weak D call TRBD1 (5 bases). Germline-derived CDR1 and CDR2 are SNHLY and FYNNEI. The CDR3 runs to 14 residues. V dropped 7 bases and J dropped 4 bases, with 16 bases sitting between them.

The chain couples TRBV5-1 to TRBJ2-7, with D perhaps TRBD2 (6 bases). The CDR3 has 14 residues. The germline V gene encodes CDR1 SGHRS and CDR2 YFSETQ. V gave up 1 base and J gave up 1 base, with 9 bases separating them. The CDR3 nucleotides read TGCGCCAGCAGCTTGTCAGGGACTTCCTACGAGCAGTACTTC. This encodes CASSLSGTSYEQYF.

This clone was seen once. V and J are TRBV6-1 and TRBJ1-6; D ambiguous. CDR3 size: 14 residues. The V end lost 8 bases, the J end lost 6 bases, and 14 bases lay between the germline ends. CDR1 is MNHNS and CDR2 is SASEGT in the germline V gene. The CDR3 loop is CASDTIGGNSPLHF. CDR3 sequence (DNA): TGTGCCAGCGACACTATCGGAGGTAATTCACCCCTCCACTTT.

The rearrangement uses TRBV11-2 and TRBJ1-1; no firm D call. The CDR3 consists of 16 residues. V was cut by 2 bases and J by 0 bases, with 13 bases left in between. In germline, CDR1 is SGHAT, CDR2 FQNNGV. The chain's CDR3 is CASSLTAANVNTEAFF. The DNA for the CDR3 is TGTGCCAGCAGCTTAACAGCGGCCAATGTGAACACTGAAGCTTTCTTT. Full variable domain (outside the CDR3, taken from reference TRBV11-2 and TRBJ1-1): EAGVAQSPRYKIIEKRQSVAFWCNPISGHATLYWYQQILGQGPKLLIQFQNNGVVDDSQLPKDRFSAERLKGVDSTLKIQPAKLEDSAVYLCASSLTAANVNTEAFFGQGTRLTVV.

For the CDR3, the DNA is TGTGCCAGCAGCTTGGGGTTGACAGGGGCTAACACCATATATTTT. This encodes CASSLGLTGANTIYF. The chain combines TRBV5-4 with TRBJ1-3; 8 bases are shared with TRBD1. J lost 7 bases, V lost 0 bases, and 6 bases had no gene match. This CDR3 comprises 15 residues. Germline V gene lookup returns CDR1 SGHNT and CDR2 YYREEE (reference sequence).

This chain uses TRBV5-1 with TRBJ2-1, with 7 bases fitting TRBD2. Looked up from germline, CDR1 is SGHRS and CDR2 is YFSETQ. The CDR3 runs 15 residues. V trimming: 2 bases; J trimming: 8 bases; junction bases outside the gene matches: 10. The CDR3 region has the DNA TGCGCCAGCAGCTTCTGGGGCAACCGGGAGGATGAGCAGTTCTTC. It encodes CASSFWGNREDEQFF. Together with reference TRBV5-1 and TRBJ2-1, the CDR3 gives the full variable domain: KAGVTQTPRYLIKTRGQQVTLSCSPISGHRSVSWYQQTPGQGLQFLFEYFSETQRNKGNFPGRFSGRQFSNSRSEMNVSTLELGDSALYLCASSFWGNREDEQFFGPGTRLTVL.

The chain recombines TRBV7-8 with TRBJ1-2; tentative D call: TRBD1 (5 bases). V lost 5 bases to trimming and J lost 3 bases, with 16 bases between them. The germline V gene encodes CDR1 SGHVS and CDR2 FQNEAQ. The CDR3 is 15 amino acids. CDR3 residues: CASSALPRVYYGYTF. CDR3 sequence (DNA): TGTGCCAGCAGCGCTTTGCCCAGGGTTTACTATGGCTACACCTTC.

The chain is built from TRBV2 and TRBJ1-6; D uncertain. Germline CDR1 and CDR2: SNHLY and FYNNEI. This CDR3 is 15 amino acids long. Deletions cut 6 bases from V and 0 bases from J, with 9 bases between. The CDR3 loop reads CASSLTRSYNSPLHF. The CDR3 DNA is TGTGCCAGCAGCCTGACACGCTCCTATAATTCACCCCTCCACTTT. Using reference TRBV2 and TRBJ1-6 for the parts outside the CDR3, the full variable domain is EPEVTQTPSHQVTQMGQEVILRCVPISNHLYFYWYRQILGQKVEFLVSFYNNEISEKSEIFDDQFSVERPDGSNFTLKIRSTKLEDSAMYFCASSLTRSYNSPLHFGNGTRLTVT.

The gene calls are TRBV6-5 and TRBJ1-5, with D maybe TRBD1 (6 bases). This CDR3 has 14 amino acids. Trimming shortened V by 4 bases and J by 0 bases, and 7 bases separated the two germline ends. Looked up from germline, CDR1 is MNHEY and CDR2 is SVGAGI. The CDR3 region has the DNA TGTGCCAGCAGTTCACAGGGTAGCAATCAGCCCCAGCATTTT. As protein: CASSSQGSNQPQHF.

The CDR3 DNA reads TGCGCCAGCAGCCCTTACTTGCTGAACACCGGGGAGCTGTTTTTT. The encoded protein is CASSPYLLNTGELFF. The chain carries TRBV4-3 and TRBJ2-2; D gene ambiguous. The CDR3 spans 15 residues. Germline V gene sequence: CDR1 LGHNA, CDR2 YSLEER. V was trimmed by 4 bases and J by 1 base, leaving 10 bases between them.

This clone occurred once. The CDR3 protein is CASSYGGEYEQYF. In DNA form, the CDR3 reads TGTGCCAGCAGTTACGGGGGGGAGTACGAGCAGTACTTC. The chain combines TRBV6-6 with TRBJ2-7; 7 bases agree with TRBD2. J gave up 4 bases and V 2 bases, and 2 bases lay outside the gene matches. Germline CDR1 is MNHNY and CDR2 is SVGAGI (reference sequence). The CDR3 covers 13 residues.

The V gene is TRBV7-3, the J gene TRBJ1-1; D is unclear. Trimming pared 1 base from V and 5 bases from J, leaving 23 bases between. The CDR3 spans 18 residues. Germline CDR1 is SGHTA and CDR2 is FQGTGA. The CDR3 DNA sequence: TGTGCCAGCAGCTTAAGGGCAGGCATATACCCAGGTGGGACTGAAGCTTTCTTT. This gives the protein CASSLRAGIYPGGTEAFF.

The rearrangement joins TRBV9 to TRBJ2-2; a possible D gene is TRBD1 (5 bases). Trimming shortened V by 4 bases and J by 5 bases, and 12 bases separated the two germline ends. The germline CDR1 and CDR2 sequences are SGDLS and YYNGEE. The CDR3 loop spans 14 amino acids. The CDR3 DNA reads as TGTGCCAGCAGCTCTCACCAGGGAACCGGGGAGCTGTTTTTT. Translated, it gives CASSSHQGTGELFF.

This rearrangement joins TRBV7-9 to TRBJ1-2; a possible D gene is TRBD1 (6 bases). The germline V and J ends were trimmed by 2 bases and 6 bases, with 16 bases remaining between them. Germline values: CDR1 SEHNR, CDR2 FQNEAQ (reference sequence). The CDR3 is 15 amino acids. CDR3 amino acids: CASSLNSFRGNGYTF. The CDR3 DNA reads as TGTGCCAGCAGCTTAAATAGTTTCAGGGGAAATGGCTACACCTTC.

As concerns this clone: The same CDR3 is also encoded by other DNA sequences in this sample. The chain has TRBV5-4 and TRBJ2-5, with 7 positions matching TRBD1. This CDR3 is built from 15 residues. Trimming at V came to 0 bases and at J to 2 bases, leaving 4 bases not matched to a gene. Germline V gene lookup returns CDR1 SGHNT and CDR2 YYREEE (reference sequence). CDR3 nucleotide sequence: TGTGCCAGCAGCTTGGGTGGGACAGCTCAAGAGACCCAGTACTTC. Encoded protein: CASSLGGTAQETQYF. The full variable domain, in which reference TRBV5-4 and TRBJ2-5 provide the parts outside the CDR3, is ETGVTQSPTHLIKTRGQQVTLRCSSQSGHNTVSWYQQALGQGPQFIFQYYREEENGRGNFPPRFSGLQFPNYSSELNVNALELDDSALYLCASSLGGTAQETQYFGPGTRLLVL.

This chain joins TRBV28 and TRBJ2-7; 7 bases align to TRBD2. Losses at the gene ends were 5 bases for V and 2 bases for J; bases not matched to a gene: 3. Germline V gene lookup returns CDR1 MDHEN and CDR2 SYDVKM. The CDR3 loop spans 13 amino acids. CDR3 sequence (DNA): TGTGCCAGCAGTACAGCGGGGACCTACGAGCAGTACTTC. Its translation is CASSTAGTYEQYF.

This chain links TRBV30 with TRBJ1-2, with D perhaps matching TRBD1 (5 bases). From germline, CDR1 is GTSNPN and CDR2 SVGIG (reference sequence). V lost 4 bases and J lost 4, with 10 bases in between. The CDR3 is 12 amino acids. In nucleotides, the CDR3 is TGTGCCTGGACAGGGATCCCCTATGGCTACACCTTC. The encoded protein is CAWTGIPYGYTF. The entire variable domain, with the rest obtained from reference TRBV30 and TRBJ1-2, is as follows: SQTIHQWPATLVQPVGSPLSLECTVEGTSNPNLYWYRQAAGRGLQLLFYSVGIGQISSEVPQNLSASRPQDRQFILSSKKLLLSDSGFYLCAWTGIPYGYTFGSGTRLTVV.

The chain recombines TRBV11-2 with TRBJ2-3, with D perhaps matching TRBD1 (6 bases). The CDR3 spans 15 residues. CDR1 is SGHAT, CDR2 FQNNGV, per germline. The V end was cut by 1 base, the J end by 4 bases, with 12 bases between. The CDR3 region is CASSLGSGVSDTQYF. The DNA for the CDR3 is TGTGCCAGCAGCTTAGGGTCAGGGGTATCAGATACGCAGTATTTT.

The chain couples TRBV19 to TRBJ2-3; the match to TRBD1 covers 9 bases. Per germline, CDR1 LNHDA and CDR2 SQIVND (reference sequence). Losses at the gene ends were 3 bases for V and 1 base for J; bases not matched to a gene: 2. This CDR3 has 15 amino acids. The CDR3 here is CASSMGQGRTDTQYF. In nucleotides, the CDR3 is TGTGCCAGTAGTATGGGACAGGGCCGCACAGATACGCAGTATTTT.

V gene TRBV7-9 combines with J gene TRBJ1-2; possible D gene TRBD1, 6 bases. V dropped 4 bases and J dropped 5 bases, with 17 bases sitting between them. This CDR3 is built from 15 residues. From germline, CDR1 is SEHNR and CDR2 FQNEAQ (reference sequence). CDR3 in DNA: TGTGCCAGCAGCTCTTCCAGGGGAGCCGCTTATGGCTACACCTTC. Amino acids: CASSSSRGAAYGYTF.

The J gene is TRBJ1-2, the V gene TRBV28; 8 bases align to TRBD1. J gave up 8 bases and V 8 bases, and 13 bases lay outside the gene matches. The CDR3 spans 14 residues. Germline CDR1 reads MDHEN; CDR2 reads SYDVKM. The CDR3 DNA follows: TGTGCCAGCCGGCACAGGGGGTCAGGGGACGGCTACACCTTC. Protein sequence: CASRHRGSGDGYTF.

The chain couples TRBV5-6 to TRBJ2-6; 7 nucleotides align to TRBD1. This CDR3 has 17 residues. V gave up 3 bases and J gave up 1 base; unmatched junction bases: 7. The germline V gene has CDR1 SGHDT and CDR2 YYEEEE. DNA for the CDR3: TGTGCCAGCAGCTCCCCGGGACAGCTATCTGGGGCCAACGTCCTGACTTTC. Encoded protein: CASSSPGQLSGANVLTF.

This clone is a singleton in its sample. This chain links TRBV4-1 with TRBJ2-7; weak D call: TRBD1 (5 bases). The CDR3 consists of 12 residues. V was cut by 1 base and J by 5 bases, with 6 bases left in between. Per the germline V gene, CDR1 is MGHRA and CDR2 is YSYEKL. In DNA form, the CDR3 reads TGCGCCAGCAGCCAAGGACAGAACGAGCAGTACTTC. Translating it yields CASSQGQNEQYF.